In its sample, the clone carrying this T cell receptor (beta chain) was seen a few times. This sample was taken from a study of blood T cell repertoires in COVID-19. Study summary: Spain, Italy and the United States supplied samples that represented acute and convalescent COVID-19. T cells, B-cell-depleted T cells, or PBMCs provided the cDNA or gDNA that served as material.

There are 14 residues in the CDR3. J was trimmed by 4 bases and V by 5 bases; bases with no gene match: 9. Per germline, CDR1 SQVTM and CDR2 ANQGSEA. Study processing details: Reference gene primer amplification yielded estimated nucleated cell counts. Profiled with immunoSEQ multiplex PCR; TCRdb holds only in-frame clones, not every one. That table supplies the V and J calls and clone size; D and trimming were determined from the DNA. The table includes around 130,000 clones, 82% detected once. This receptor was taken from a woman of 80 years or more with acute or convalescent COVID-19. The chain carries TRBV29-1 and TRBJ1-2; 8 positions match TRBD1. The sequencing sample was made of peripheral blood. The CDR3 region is CSVRVTGGSYGYTF. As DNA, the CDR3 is TGCAGCGTTAGGGTTACAGGGGGTAGCTATGGCTACACCTTC.